The 4 T cell receptor beta chains below all came from one sample that was sequenced in a study of CD8+CD57+ T cells in acquired aplastic anemia. Sequencing was done on patients that had shown CD8+CD57+ cell expansion by flow cytometry. Investigators profiled TCR beta VDJ and CDR3 from genomic DNA template. TCRdb re-called the reads through MiXCR, storing one row per CDR3 protein. The sample lists around 200,000 distinct CDR3 sequences; about 50% were seen once. Sequencing was done on a sample of sorted CD4+, CD8+, or CD8+CD57+ T cells (not recorded which) from PBMCs. The source of these receptors is a human donor with aplastic anemia.

This clonotype was seen ten or more times. The chain combines TRBV20-1 with TRBJ2-2, with D unclear. The V end was cut by 3 bases, the J end by 2 bases, with 4 bases between. This CDR3 spans 12 amino acids. Germline loops: CDR1 DFQATT, CDR2 SNEGSKA (reference sequence). CDR3 amino acids: CSARVNTGELFF. CDR3 sequence (DNA): TGCAGTGCTAGGGTCAACACCGGGGAGCTGTTTTTT.

This rearrangement joins TRBV5-6 to TRBJ1-6; 7 bases are a match to TRBD1. V was pared by 1 base and J by 10 bases, with 5 bases of the junction left unmatched. CDR1 and CDR2 from the germline V gene are SGHDT and YYEEEE. The CDR3 has 14 residues. CDR3 DNA sequence: TGTGCCAGCAGCTTGTCTCAGGGGGGCTCACCCCTCCACTTT. It specifies CASSLSQGGSPLHF.

This chain joins TRBV29-1 and TRBJ2-7; perhaps D is TRBD1 or TRBD2 (5 bases each). V lost 3 bases and J lost 3, with 6 bases in between. Germline values: CDR1 SQVTM, CDR2 ANQGSEA. The CDR3 consists of 11 residues. The CDR3 here is CSVERGYEQYF. In DNA form, the CDR3 reads TGCAGCGTTGAGAGGGGCTACGAGCAGTACTTC.

Ten or more counts support this clonotype. The chain is built from TRBV12-3 or TRBV12-4 and TRBJ1-5; tentatively, D is TRBD1 (6 bases). The CDR3 extends over 15 amino acids. V lost 7 bases to trimming and J lost 3 bases, with 16 bases between them. CDR3 DNA sequence: TGTGCCAGCACCACAACAGGGTATAACAATCAGCCCCAGCATTTT. Amino acids: CASTTTGYNNQPQHF.